This T cell receptor beta chain originates from a study of cytomegalovirus exposure and HLA in healthy donors. At the level of the study: Out of 300 to 500 genotyped donors, roughly 83% belonged to the Caucasian-associated ancestry cluster.

Per the germline V gene, CDR1 is SNHLY and CDR2 is FYNNEI. The CDR3 is made up of 11 amino acids. The V end was cut by 10 bases, the J end by 4 bases, with 10 bases between. General study findings and limits: Per a prior analysis, the majority of TCR beta V segments were productive roughly 90% or roughly 30% of the time. Links to common viral pathogens appeared, in a later analysis, for several of the most significant clusters.

In the PCR, 60 Vbeta and 13 Jbeta primers were used. Assay used: immunoSEQ multiplex PCR; TCRdb lists only in-frame clones, some missing. The sample has 90,000 to 100,000 clones, 60% to 80% seen once. A few counts support this clone. Antigen unknown. The sequenced material came from PBMCs. This chain connects TRBV2 to TRBJ2-5; possibly TRBD2 for D (6 bases). The sequence was obtained from a female donor in good health and CMV-seronegative. CDR3 in amino acids: CATPGLETQYF. CDR3 nucleotide sequence: TGTGCCACCCCGGGACTAGAGACCCAGTACTTC.